Detailed here is one T cell receptor beta chain. This entry is derived from a study of shared T cell receptors in the human thymus. The CDR3 sequence is 13 residues long. Germline CDR1 reads MNHEY; CDR2 reads SMNVEV (reference sequence). Trimming cost V 4 bases and J 1 base, with 8 bases left between them. Produced via immunoSEQ multiplex PCR; TCRdb's table is partial and in-frame only. The data contain about 380,000 clones, roughly 94% of them singletons. This chain uses TRBV27 with TRBJ2-7; TRBD1 might be the D (5 bases). Sample: thymocytes. The TCR sequence derives from a human donor. CDR3 coding DNA: TGTGCCAGCAGTTGGTACAGGTCCTACGAGCAGTACTTC. Translation: CASSWYRSYEQYF.